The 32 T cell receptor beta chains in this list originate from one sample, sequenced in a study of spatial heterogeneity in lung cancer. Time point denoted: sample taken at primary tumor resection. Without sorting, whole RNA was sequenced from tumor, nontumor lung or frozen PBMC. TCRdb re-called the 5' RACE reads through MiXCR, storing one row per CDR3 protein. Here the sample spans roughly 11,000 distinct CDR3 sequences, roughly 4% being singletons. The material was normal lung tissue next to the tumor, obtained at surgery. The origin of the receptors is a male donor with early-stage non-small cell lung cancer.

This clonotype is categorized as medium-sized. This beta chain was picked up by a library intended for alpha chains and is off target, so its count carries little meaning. This CDR3 is CSVDGTDRWNEQFF. In DNA, the CDR3 is TGCAGCGTGGACGGGACAGATCGGTGGAATGAGCAGTTCTTC. This chain connects TRBV29-1 to TRBJ2-1, with 7 bases matching TRBD1. CDR3 size: 14 residues. From germline, CDR1 is SQVTM and CDR2 ANQGSEA. V lost 6 bases, J lost 7 bases, and 12 bases stayed unmatched.

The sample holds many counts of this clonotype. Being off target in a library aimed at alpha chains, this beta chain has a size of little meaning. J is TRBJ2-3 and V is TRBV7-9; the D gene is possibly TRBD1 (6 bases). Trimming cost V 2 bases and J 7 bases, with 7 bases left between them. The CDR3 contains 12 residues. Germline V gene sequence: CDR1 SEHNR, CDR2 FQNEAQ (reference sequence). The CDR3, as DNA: TGTGCCAGCAGCTTACAGGGGAATACGCAGTATTTT. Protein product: CASSLQGNTQYF.

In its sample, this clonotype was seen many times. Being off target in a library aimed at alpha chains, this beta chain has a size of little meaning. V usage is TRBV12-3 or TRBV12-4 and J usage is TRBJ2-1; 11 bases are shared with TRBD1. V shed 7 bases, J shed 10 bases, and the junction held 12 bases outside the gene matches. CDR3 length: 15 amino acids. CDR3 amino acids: CASIQMGQGDLEQFF. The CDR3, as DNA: TGTGCCAGCATACAGATGGGACAGGGGGATTTAGAGCAGTTCTTC.

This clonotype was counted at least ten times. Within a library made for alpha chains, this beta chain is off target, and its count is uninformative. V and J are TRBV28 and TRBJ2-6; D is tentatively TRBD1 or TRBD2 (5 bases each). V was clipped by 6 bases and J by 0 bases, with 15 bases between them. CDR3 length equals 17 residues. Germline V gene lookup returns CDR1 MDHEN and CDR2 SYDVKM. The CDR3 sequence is CASSTSGANSGANVLTF. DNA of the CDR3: TGTGCCAGCAGCACCTCCGGGGCCAACTCTGGGGCCAACGTCCTGACTTTC.

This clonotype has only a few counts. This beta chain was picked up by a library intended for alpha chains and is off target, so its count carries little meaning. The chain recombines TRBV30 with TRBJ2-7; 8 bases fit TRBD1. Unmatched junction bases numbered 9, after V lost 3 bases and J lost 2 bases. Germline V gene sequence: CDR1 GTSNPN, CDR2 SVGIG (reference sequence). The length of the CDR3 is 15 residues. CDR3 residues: CAWRSDRGTTYEQYF. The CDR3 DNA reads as TGTGCCTGGAGATCAGACAGGGGAACGACCTACGAGCAGTACTTC.

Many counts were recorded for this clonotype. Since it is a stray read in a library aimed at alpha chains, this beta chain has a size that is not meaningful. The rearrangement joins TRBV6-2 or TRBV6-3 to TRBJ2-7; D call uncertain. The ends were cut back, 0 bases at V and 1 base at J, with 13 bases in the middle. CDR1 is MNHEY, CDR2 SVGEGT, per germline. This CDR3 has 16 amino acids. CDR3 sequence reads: CASSYSPTGESYEQYF. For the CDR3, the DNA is TGTGCCAGCAGTTACTCCCCCACCGGCGAATCCTACGAGCAGTACTTC.

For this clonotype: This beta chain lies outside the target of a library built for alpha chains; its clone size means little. The CDR3 region is CASSVWTGLSYEQYF. The CDR3 DNA reads as TGCGCCAGCAGCGTATGGACGGGACTTTCCTACGAGCAGTACTTC. The J gene is TRBJ2-7, the V gene TRBV5-1, with D perhaps TRBD2 (6 bases). The CDR3 runs 15 residues. From germline, CDR1 is SGHRS and CDR2 YFSETQ. With 4 bases removed from V and 1 base from J, the gap between germline ends came to 15 bases. The variable domain in full, completed from reference TRBV5-1 and TRBJ2-7, reads KAGVTQTPRYLIKTRGQQVTLSCSPISGHRSVSWYQQTPGQGLQFLFEYFSETQRNKGNFPGRFSGRQFSNSRSEMNVSTLELGDSALYLCASSVWTGLSYEQYFGPGTRLTVT.

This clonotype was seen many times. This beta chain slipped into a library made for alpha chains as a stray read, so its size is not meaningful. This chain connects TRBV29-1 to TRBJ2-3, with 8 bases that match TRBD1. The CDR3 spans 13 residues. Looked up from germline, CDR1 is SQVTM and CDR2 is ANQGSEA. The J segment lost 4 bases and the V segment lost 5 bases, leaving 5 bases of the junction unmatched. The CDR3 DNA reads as TGCAGCGTTACCCCAGGGGGCCCAGATACGCAGTATTTT. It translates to CSVTPGGPDTQYF.

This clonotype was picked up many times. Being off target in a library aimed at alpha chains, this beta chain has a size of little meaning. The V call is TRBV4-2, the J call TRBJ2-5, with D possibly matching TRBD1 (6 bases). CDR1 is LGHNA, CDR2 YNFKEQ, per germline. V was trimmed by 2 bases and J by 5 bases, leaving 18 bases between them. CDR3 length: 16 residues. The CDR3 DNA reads TGTGCCAGCAGCCAACATGGGGGCCTAGTTGGGGAGACCCAGTACTTC. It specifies CASSQHGGLVGETQYF.

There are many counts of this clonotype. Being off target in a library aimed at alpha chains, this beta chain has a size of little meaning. The CDR3: CASSQAQGRQETQYF. The CDR3, as DNA: TGCGCCAGCAGCCAAGCACAGGGAAGGCAAGAGACCCAGTACTTC. The chain employs TRBV4-3 and TRBJ2-5; TRBD1 might be the D (6 bases). CDR1 is LGHNA, CDR2 YSLEER, per germline. The CDR3 is made up of 15 amino acids. V lost 1 base to trimming and J lost 2 bases, with 11 bases between them.

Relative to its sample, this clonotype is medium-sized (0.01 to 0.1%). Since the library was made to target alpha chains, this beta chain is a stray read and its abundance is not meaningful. The CDR3 nucleotides read TGCAGCGTTGTAGGGGCCTTTCGGAACACAGATACGCAGTATTTT. Protein product: CSVVGAFRNTDTQYF. The V and J genes are TRBV29-1 and TRBJ2-3, with D maybe TRBD1 (5 bases). This CDR3 has 15 residues. Trimming shortened V by 4 bases and J by 2 bases, and 16 bases separated the two germline ends. Germline V gene lookup returns CDR1 SQVTM and CDR2 ANQGSEA.

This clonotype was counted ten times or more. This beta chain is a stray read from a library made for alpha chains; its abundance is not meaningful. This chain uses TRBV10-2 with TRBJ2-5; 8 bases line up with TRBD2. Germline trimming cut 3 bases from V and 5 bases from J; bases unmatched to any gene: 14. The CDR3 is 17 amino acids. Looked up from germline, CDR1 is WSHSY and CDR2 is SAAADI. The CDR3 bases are TGCGCCAGCAGTGATGCCCAGCGGGAGAGTGTGTGGGAGACCCAGTACTTC. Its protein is CASSDAQRESVWETQYF.

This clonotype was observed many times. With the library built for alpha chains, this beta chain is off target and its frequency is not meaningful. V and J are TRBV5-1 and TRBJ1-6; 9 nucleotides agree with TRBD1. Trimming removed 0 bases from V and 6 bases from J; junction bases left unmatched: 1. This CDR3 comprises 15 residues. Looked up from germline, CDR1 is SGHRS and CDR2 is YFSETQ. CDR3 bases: TGCGCCAGCAGCTTGGCGGACAGGGGTAATTCACCCCTCCACTTT. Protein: CASSLADRGNSPLHF.

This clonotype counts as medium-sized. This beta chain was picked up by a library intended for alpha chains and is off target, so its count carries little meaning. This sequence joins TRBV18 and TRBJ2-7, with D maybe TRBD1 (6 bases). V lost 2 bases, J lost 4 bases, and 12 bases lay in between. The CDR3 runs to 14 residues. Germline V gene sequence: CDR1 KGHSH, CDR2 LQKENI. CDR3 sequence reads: CASSPSQQGYEQYF. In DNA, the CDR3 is TGTGCCAGCTCACCATCTCAACAGGGATACGAGCAGTACTTC. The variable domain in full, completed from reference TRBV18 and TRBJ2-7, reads NAGVMQNPRHLVRRRGQEARLRCSPMKGHSHVYWYRQLPEEGLKFMVYLQKENIIDESGMPKERFSAEFPKEGPSILRIQQVVRGDSAAYFCASSPSQQGYEQYFGPGTRLTVT.

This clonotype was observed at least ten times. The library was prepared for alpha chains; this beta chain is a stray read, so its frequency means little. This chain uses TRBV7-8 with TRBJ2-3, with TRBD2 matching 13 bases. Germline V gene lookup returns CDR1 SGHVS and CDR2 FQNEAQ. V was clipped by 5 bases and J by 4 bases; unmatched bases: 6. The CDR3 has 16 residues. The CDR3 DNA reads TGTGCCAGCAGCGTAGGACTAGCGGGAGCGGCAGATACGCAGTATTTT. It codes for CASSVGLAGAADTQYF.

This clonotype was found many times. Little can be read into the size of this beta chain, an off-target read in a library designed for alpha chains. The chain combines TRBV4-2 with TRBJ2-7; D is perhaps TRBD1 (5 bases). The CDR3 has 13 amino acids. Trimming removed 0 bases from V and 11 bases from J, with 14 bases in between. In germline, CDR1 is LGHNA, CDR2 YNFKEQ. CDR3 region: CASSQEQGREEYF. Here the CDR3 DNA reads TGTGCCAGCAGCCAAGAGCAGGGCCGAGAGGAGTACTTC.

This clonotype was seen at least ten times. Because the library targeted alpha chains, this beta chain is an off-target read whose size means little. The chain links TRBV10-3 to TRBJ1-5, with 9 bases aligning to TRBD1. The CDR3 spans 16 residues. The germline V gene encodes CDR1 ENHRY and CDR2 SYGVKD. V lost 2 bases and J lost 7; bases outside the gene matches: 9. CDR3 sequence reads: CAISEDRGSREQPQHF. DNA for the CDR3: TGTGCCATCAGTGAGGACAGGGGGTCACGCGAGCAGCCCCAGCATTTT.

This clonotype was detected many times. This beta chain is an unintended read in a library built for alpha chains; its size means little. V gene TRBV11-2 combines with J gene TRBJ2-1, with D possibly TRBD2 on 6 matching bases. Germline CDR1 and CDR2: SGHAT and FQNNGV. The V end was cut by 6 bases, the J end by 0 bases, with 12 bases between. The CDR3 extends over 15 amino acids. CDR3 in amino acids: CASRASSVSYNEQFF. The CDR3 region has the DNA TGTGCCAGCAGGGCCTCTAGCGTCTCCTACAATGAGCAGTTCTTC.

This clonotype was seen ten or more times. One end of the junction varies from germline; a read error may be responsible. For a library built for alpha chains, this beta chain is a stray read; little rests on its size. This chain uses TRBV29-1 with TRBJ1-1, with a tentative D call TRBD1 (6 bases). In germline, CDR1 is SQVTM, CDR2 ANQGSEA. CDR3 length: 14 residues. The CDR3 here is CSAEGDIMNTEAFF. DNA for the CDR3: TGCAGCGCTGAAGGGGACATAATGAACACTGAAGCTTTCTTT. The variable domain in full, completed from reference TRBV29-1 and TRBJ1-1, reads SAVISQKPSRDICQRGTSLTIQCQVDSQVTMMFWYRQQPGQSLTLIATANQGSEATYESGFVIDKFPISRPNLTFSTLTVSNMSPEDSSIYLCSAEGDIMNTEAFFGQGTRLTVV.

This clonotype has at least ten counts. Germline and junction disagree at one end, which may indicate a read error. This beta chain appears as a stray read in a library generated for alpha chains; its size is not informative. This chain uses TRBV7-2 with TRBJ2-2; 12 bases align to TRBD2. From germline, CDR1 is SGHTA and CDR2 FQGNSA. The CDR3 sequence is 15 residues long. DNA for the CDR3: TGTGCCAGCAGCCAAGCCTCTAGCGGGAGGGGGGGGCTGTTTTTT. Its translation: CASSQASSGRGGLFF.

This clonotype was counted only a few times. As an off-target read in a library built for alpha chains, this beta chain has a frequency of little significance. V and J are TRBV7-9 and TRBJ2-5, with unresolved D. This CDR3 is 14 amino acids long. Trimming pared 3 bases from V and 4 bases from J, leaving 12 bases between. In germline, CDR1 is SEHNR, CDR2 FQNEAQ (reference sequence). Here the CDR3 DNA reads TGTGCCAGCAGCTTCGGCCCTGCCGGAGAGACCCAGTACTTC. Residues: CASSFGPAGETQYF.

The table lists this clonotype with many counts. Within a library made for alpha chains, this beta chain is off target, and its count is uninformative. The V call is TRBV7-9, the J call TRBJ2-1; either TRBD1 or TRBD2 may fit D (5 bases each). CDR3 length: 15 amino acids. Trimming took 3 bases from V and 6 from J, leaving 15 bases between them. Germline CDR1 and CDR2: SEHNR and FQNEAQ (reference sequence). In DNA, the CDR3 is TGTGCCAGCAGCTTCCTGGGGGAGTATTCCAATGAGCAGTTCTTC. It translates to CASSFLGEYSNEQFF.

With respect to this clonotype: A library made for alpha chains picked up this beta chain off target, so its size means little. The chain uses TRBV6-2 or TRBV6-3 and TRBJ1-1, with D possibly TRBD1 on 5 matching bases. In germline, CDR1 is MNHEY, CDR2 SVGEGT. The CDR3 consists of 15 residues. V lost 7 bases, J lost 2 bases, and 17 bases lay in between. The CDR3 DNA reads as TGTGCCAGCATCCAGAGGCAGGGACCCAACACTGAAGCTTTCTTT. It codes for CASIQRQGPNTEAFF.

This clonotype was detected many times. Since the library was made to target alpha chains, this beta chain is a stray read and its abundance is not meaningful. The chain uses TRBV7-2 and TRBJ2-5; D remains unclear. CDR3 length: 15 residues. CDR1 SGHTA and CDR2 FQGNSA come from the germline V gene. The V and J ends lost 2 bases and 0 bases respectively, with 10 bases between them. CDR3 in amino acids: CASSLFHGYQETQYF. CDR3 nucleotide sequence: TGTGCCAGCAGCTTATTTCACGGGTACCAAGAGACCCAGTACTTC.

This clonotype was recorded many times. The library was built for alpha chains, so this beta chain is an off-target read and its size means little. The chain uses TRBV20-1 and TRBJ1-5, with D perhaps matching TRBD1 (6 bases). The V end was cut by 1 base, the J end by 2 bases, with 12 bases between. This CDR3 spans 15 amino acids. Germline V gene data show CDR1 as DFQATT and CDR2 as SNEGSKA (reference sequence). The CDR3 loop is CSARGTDSGNQPQHF. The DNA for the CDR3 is TGCAGTGCTAGAGGGACAGACTCTGGCAATCAGCCCCAGCATTTT.

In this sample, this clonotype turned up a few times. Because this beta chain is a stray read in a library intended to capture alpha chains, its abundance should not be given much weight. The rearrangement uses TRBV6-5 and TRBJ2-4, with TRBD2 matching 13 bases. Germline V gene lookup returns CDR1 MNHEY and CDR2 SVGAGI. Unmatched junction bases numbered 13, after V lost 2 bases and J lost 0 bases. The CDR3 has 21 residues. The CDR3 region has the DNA TGTGCCAGCAGTTACGCTCTCCTGACTAGCGGGGGGTCCCTAGCCAAAAACATTCAGTACTTC. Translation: CASSYALLTSGGSLAKNIQYF.

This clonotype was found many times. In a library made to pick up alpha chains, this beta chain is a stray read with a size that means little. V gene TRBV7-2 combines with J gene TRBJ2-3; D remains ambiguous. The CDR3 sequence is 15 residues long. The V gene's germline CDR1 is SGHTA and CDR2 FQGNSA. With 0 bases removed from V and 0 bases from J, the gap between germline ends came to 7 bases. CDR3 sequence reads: CASSLALISTDTQYF. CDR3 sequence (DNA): TGTGCCAGCAGCTTAGCGTTAATTAGCACAGATACGCAGTATTTT.

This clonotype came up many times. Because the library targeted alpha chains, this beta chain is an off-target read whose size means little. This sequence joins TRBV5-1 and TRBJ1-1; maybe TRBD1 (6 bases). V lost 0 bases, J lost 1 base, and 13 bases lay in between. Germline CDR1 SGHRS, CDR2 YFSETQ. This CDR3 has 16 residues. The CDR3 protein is CASSLGHRDTNTEAFF. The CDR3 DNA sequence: TGCGCCAGCAGCTTGGGCCACAGGGATACGAACACTGAAGCTTTCTTT. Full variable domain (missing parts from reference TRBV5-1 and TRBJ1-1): KAGVTQTPRYLIKTRGQQVTLSCSPISGHRSVSWYQQTPGQGLQFLFEYFSETQRNKGNFPGRFSGRQFSNSRSEMNVSTLELGDSALYLCASSLGHRDTNTEAFFGQGTRLTVV.

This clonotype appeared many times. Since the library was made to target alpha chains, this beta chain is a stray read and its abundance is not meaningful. The CDR3: CASSIGLAGITDTQYF. The CDR3 nucleotides are TGTGCCAGCAGCATAGGACTAGCGGGGATCACAGATACGCAGTATTTT. This chain uses TRBV11-2 with TRBJ2-3; 12 bases are a match to TRBD2. The CDR3 covers 16 residues. CDR1 and CDR2 from the germline V gene are SGHAT and FQNNGV. The junction had 5 bases not matched to a gene; V was cut back by 5 bases and J by 2 bases.

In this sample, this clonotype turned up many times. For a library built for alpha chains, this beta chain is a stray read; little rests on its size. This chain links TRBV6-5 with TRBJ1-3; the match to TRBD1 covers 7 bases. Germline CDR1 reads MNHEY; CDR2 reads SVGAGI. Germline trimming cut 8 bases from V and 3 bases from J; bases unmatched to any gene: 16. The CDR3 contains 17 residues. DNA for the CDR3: TGTGCCAGCGTGCCAGGGGGGATCGGGTTCGGTGGAAACACCATATATTTT. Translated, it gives CASVPGGIGFGGNTIYF.

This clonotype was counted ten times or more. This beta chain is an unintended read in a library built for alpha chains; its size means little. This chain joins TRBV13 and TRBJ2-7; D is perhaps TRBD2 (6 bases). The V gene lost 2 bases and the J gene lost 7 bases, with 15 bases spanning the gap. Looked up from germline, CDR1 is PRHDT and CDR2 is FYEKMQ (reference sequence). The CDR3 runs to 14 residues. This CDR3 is CASSLHGGRGEQYF. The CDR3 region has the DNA TGTGCCAGCAGCTTACACGGGGGAAGAGGTGAGCAGTACTTC.

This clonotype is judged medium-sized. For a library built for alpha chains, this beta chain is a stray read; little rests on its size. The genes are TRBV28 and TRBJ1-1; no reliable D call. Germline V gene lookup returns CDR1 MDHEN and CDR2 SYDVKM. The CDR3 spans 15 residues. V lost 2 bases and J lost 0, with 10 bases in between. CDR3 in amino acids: CASSLEHELNTEAFF. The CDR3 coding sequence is TGTGCCAGCAGTTTAGAGCACGAGTTGAACACTGAAGCTTTCTTT.